The 8 T cell receptor beta chains given below trace back to one sample, sequenced in a study of low-dose radiotherapy and immunotherapy resistance in tumors. cDNA synthesis used a TRAV/TRBV-specific primer set for both chains. TCRs underwent approximately 20 PCR cycles of amplification with a constant-region primer and V-primer adapter. Each CDR3 protein is one row after TCRdb ran MiXCR on the reads. The table includes more than 50,000 distinct CDR3 sequences, approximately 25% detected once. Time point reported: before trial treatment. Sequencing was performed on PBMCs, taken before treatment. These receptors were collected from a male donor with rectosigmoid adenocarcinoma.

This clonotype has ten or more counts. The chain carries TRBV28 and TRBJ2-7; a weak D match, TRBD1 (6 bases). The germline V gene has CDR1 MDHEN and CDR2 SYDVKM. The CDR3 totals 14 residues. V was pared by 10 bases and J by 2 bases, with 18 bases between. The CDR3 DNA reads as TGTGCCACCACGGAACAGGGAAGAACCTACGAGCAGTACTTC. It translates to CATTEQGRTYEQYF.

The gene calls are TRBV3-1 and TRBJ2-7, with D unclear. Trimming shortened V by 11 bases and J by 3 bases, and 14 bases separated the two germline ends. This CDR3 comprises 12 residues. Per the germline V gene, CDR1 is LGHDT and CDR2 is YNNKEL (reference sequence). The CDR3 DNA sequence: TGTGCCCCGGCGGCGGTTGGCTACGAGCAGTACTTC. Translating it yields CAPAAVGYEQYF.

This clonotype appeared many times. This rearrangement joins TRBV6-2 or TRBV6-3 to TRBJ2-7; tentatively, D is TRBD1 or TRBD2 (5 bases each). This CDR3 region has 15 residues. The germline V and J ends were trimmed by 8 bases and 1 base, with 18 bases remaining between them. CDR1 MNHEY and CDR2 SVGEGT come from the germline V gene. CDR3: CASARGQGRSYEQYF. The CDR3, as DNA: TGTGCCAGCGCTCGAGGGCAGGGTCGATCCTACGAGCAGTACTTC.

This clonotype was counted at least ten times. The rearrangement links TRBV12-3 or TRBV12-4 to TRBJ1-5; D gene uncertain. CDR3 length equals 15 residues. V was shortened by 5 bases and J by 4 bases, with 15 bases between the two germline ends. CDR3 protein: CASSPDASRNQPQHF. The CDR3 coding sequence is TGTGCCAGCAGTCCGGACGCGAGCCGAAATCAGCCCCAGCATTTT.

This clonotype appeared many times. This rearrangement joins TRBV7-2 to TRBJ1-1; TRBD1 matches at 7 bases. There are 14 residues in the CDR3. Unmatched junction bases numbered 6, after V lost 4 bases and J lost 4 bases. The germline V gene encodes CDR1 SGHTA and CDR2 FQGNSA. Here the CDR3 reads CASSSGQSSTEAFF. The CDR3 DNA reads TGTGCCAGCAGCTCGGGACAGAGTAGCACTGAAGCTTTCTTT.

As for this clonotype: This probably arose from a read error, given a far larger clone one base away. The rearrangement uses TRBV28 and TRBJ2-1, with D perhaps matching TRBD1 or TRBD2 (6 bases each). Trimming stripped 0 bases from V and 10 bases from J, with 16 bases between. The CDR3 is 15 amino acids. Germline CDR1 and CDR2: MDHEN and SYDVKM. The CDR3 nucleotides read TGTGCCAGCAGTTTATGGGGGGGCACGGTGTACGAGCAGTTCTTC. This sequence encodes CASSLWGGTVYEQFF.

The gene calls are TRBV10-3 and TRBJ2-1; 14 bases are a match to TRBD2. The germline gives CDR1 ENHRY, CDR2 SYGVKD. V trimming: 0 bases; J trimming: 6 bases; junction bases outside the gene matches: 4. The length of the CDR3 is 17 residues. CDR3 nucleotide sequence: TGTGCCATCAGTGAGTCGCCGGGACTAGCGGGAGCCAATGAGCAGTTCTTC. It translates to CAISESPGLAGANEQFF.

The chain joins TRBV29-1 to TRBJ1-4; D call uncertain. The CDR3 runs to 11 residues. V was pared by 5 bases and J by 4 bases, with 5 bases between. Looked up from germline, CDR1 is SQVTM and CDR2 is ANQGSEA. The CDR3 sequence: CSVWFNEKLFF. The CDR3 nucleotides are TGCAGCGTTTGGTTTAATGAAAAACTGTTTTTT.